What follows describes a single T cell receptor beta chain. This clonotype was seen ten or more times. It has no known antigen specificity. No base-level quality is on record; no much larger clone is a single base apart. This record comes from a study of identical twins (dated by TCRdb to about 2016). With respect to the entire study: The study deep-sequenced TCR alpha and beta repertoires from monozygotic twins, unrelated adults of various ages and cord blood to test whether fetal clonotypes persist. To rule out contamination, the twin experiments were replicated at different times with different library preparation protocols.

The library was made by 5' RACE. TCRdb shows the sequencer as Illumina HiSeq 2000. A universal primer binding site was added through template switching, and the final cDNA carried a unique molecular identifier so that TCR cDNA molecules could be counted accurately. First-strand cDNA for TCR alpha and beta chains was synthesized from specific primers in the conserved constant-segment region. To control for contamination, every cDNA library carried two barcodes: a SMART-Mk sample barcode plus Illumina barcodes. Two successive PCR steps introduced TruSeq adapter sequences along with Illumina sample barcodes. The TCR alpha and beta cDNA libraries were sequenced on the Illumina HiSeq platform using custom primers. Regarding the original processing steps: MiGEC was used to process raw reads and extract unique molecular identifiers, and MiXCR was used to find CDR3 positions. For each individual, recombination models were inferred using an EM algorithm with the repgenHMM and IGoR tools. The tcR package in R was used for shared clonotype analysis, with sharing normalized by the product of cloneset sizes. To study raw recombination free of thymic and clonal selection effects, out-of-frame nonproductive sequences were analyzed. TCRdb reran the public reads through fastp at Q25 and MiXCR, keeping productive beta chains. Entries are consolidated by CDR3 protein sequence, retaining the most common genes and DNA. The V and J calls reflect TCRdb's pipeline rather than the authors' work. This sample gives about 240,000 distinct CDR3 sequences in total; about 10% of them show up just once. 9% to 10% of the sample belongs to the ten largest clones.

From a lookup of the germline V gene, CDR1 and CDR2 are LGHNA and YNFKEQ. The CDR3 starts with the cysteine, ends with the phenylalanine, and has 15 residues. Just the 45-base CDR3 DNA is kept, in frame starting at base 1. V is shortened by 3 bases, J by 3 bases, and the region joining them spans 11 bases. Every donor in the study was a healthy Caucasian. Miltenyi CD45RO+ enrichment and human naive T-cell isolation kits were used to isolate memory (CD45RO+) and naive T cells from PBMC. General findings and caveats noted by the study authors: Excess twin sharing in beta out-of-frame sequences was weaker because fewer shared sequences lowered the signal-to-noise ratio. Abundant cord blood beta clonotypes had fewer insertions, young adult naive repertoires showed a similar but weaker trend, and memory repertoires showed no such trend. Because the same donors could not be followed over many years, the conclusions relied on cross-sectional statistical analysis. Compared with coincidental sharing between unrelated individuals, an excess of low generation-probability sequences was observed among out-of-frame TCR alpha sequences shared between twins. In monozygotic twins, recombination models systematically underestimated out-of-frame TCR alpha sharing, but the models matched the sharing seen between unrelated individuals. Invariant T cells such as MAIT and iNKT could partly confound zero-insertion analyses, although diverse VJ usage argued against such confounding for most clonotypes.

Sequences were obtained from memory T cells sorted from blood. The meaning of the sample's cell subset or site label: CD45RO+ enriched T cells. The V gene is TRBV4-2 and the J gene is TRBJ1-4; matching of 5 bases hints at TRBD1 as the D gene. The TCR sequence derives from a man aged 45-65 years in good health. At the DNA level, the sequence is TGTGCCAGCAGCCACCCTGGGGGGGCTAATGAAAAACTGTTTTTT. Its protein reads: CASSHPGGANEKLFF.